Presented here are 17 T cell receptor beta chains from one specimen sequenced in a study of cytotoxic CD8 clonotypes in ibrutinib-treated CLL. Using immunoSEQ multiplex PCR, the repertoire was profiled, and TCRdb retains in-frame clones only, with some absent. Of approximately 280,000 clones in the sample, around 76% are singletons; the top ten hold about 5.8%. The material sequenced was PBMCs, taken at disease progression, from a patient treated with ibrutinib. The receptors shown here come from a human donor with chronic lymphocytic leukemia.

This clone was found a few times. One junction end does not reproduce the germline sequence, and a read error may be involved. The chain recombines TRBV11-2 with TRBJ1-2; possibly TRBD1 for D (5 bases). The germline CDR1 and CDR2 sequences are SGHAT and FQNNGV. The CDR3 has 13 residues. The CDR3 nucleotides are TGTGCCAGCAGTCATACTCCGGGACTCCGATCCCACTTC. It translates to CASSHTPGLRSHF. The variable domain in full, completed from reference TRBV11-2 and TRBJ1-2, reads EAGVAQSPRYKIIEKRQSVAFWCNPISGHATLYWYQQILGQGPKLLIQFQNNGVVDDSQLPKDRFSAERLKGVDSTLKIQPAKLEDSAVYLCASSHTPGLRSHFGSGTRLTVV.

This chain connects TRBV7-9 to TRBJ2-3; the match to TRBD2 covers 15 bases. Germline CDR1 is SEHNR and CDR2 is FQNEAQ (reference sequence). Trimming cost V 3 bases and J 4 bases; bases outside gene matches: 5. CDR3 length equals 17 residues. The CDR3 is CASSFRTSGRASDTQYF. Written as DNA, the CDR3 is TGTGCCAGCAGCTTCCGGACTAGCGGGAGGGCCTCAGATACGCAGTATTTT.

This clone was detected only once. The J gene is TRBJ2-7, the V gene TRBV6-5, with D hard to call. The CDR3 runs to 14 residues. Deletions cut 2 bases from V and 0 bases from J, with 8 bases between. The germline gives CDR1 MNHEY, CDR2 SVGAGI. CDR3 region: CASSYRADSYEQYF. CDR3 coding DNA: TGTGCCAGCAGTTACCGGGCAGACTCCTACGAGCAGTACTTC.

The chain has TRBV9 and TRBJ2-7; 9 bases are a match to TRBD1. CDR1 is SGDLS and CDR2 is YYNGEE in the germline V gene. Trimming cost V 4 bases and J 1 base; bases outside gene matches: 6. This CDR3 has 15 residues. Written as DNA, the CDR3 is TGTGCCAGCAGCATCGCCGGGACAGGGTCCTACGAGCAGTACTTC. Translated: CASSIAGTGSYEQYF.

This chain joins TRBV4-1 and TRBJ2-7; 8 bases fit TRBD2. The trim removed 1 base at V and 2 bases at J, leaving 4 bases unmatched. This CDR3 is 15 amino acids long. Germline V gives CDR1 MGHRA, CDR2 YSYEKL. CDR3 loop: CASSQAGTRPYEQYF. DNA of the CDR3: TGCGCCAGCAGCCAAGCCGGGACTAGACCCTACGAGCAGTACTTC.

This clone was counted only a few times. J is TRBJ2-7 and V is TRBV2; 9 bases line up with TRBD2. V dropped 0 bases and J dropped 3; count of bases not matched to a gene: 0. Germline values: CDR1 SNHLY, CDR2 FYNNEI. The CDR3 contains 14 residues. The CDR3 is CASSEASGSYEQYF. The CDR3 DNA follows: TGTGCCAGCAGTGAAGCTAGCGGGAGCTACGAGCAGTACTTC.

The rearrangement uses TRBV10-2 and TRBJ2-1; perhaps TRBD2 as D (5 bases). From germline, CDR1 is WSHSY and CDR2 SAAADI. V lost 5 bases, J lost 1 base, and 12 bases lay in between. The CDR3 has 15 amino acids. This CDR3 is CASSYDYNSYNEQFF. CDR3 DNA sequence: TGCGCCAGCAGTTATGACTACAATTCCTACAATGAGCAGTTCTTC.

CDR3 coding DNA: TGCAGCGGCAGACCTCCCTCTGGAAACACCATATATTTT. Translating gives CSGRPPSGNTIYF. The rearrangement uses TRBV29-1 and TRBJ1-3; D unresolved. The CDR3 loop spans 13 amino acids. V lost 7 bases and J 0 bases, leaving 10 bases between the germline ends. The germline V gene encodes CDR1 SQVTM and CDR2 ANQGSEA.

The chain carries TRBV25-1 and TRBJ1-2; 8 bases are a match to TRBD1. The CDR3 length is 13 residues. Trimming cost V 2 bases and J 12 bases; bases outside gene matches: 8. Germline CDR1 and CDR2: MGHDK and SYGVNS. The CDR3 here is CASSERQGKEDTF. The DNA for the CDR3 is TGTGCCAGCAGTGAACGACAGGGGAAAGAGGACACCTTC.

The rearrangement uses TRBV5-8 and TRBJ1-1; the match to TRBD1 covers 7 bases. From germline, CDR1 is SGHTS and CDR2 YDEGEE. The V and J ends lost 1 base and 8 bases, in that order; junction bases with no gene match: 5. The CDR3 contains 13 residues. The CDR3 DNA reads TGTGCCAGCAGCTTGAGGACAGGACTCGAAGCTTTCTTT. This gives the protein CASSLRTGLEAFF.

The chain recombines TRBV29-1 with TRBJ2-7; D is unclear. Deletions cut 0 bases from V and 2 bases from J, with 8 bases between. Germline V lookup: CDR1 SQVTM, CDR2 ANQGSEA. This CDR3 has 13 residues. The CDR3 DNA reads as TGCAGCGTTGAAGACGGGTCGGCCTACGAGCAGTACTTC. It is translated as CSVEDGSAYEQYF.

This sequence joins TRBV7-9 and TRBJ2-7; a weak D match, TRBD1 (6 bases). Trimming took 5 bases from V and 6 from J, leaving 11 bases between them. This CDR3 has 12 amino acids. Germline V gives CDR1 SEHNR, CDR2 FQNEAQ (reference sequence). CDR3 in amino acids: CASSDAGVEQYF. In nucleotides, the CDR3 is TGTGCCAGCAGCGATGCAGGGGTCGAGCAGTACTTC. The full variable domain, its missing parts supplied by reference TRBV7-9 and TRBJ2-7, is DTGVSQNPRHKITKRGQNVTFRCDPISEHNRLYWYRQTLGQGPEFLTYFQNEAQLEKSRLLSDRFSAERPKGSFSTLEIQRTEQGDSAMYLCASSDAGVEQYFGPGTRLTVT.

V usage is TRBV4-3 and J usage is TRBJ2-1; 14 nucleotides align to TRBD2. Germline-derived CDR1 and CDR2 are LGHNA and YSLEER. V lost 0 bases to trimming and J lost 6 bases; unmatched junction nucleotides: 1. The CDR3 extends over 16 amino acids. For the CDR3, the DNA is TGCGCCAGCAGCCAAGAAGGGACTAGCGGGAGCAATGAGCAGTTCTTC. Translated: CASSQEGTSGSNEQFF.

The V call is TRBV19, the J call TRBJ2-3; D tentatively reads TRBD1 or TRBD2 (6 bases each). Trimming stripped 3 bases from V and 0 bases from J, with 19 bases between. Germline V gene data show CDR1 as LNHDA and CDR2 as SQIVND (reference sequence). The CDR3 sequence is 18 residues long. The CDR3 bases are TGTGCCAGTAGTATGAGGGCGGGGACGGGGACAAGCACAGATACGCAGTATTTT. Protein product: CASSMRAGTGTSTDTQYF.

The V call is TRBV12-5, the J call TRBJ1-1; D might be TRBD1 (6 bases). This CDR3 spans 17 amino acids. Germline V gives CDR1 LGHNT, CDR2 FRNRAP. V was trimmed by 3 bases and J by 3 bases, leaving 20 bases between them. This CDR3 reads CASGFAPKGGQDTEAFF. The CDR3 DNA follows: TGTGCTAGTGGTTTTGCCCCCAAGGGGGGCCAGGACACTGAAGCTTTCTTT.

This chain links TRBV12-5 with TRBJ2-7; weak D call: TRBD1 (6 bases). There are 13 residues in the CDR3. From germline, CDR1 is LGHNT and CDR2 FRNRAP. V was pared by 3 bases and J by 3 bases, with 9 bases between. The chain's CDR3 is CASGFTGYYEQYF. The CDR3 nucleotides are TGTGCTAGTGGTTTTACAGGGTACTACGAGCAGTACTTC.

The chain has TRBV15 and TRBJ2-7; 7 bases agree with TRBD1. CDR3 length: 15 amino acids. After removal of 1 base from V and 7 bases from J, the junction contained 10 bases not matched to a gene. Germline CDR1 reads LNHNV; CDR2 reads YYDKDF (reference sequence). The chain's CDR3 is CATSRGRTGAREQYF. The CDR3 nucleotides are TGTGCCACCAGCAGAGGAAGGACAGGCGCCCGTGAGCAGTACTTC.